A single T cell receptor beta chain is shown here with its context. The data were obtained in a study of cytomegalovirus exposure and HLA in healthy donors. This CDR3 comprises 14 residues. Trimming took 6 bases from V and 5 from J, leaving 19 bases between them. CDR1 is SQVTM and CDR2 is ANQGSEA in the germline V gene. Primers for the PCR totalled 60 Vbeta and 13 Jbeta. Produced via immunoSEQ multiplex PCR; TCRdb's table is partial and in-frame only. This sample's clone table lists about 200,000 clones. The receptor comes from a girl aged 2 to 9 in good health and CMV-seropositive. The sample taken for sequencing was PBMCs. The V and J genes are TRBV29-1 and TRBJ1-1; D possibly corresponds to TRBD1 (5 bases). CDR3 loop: CSVLGQAQRTEAFF. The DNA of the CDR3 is TGCAGCGTCTTAGGACAAGCCCAAAGGACTGAAGCTTTCTTT.